A single sample is the source of the 24 T cell receptor beta chains below, sequenced in a study of response to subunit inactivated influenza vaccine. TCRdb re-called the RT-PCR reads with MiXCR, one entry per CDR3 protein. The sample contains about 480,000 distinct CDR3 sequences, roughly 9.8% of which appear only once. The material was PBMCs from blood, obtained around seven weeks after vaccination. The receptors were sampled from a middle-aged man who received an inactivated influenza vaccine.

This chain connects TRBV2 to TRBJ2-7; D unclear. This CDR3 has 12 residues. Germline CDR1 is SNHLY and CDR2 is FYNNEI. Between the trimmed V and J ends, which lost 6 bases and 9 bases, there was a span of 15 bases. CDR3 bases: TGTGCCAGCAGCGAGAGGAGCGCGGTGCAGTACTTC. Translated: CASSERSAVQYF. The full variable domain, completed using reference TRBV2 and TRBJ2-7, is EPEVTQTPSHQVTQMGQEVILRCVPISNHLYFYWYRQILGQKVEFLVSFYNNEISEKSEIFDDQFSVERPDGSNFTLKIRSTKLEDSAMYFCASSERSAVQYFGPGTRLTVT.

This clonotype was observed a handful of times. This rearrangement joins TRBV6-5 to TRBJ2-6; a possible D gene is TRBD1 (6 bases). The CDR3 totals 15 residues. Trimming shortened V by 4 bases and J by 4 bases, and 11 bases separated the two germline ends. The germline gives CDR1 MNHEY, CDR2 SVGAGI. CDR3 region: CASSSTGNGANVLTF. The DNA of the CDR3 is TGTGCCAGCAGTTCCACAGGGAACGGGGCCAACGTCCTGACTTTC.

This clonotype appeared a few times. The rearrangement links TRBV7-8 to TRBJ2-7; D remains unclear. Germline CDR1 and CDR2: SGHVS and FQNEAQ. This CDR3 region has 14 residues. The V end was cut by 0 bases, the J end by 7 bases, with 13 bases between. The CDR3 protein is CASSLAVPGLEQYF. DNA for the CDR3: TGTGCCAGCAGCTTAGCGGTCCCGGGTCTAGAGCAGTACTTC.

The chain combines TRBV7-2 with TRBJ2-1; D not certain. The V and J ends lost 6 bases and 9 bases respectively, with 15 bases between them. Germline V gene sequence: CDR1 SGHTA, CDR2 FQGNSA. This CDR3 contains 13 residues. The CDR3 region has the DNA TGTGCCAGCAGGCAACAGACGGGCGGTGAGCAGTTCTTC. It codes for CASRQQTGGEQFF.

This clonotype was detected only a few times. The J gene is TRBJ2-5, the V gene TRBV15; no firm D call. CDR1 and CDR2 (germline): LNHNV, YYDKDF (reference sequence). CDR3 size: 13 residues. The germline V and J ends were trimmed by 1 base and 5 bases, with 8 bases remaining between them. CDR3: CATSRGWSETQYF. The CDR3, as DNA: TGTGCCACCAGCAGAGGCTGGTCGGAGACCCAGTACTTC.

This clonotype was detected many times. The chain carries TRBV7-7 and TRBJ2-7, with a weak D call TRBD2 (5 bases). With 5 bases removed from V and 3 bases from J, the gap between germline ends came to 20 bases. The CDR3 has 16 amino acids. Germline lookup yields CDR1 SSHAT and CDR2 FNYEAQ (reference sequence). CDR3 coding DNA: TGTGCCAGCAGCCCGATGGGAAAGGCGGGTTTCTACGAGCAGTACTTC. As protein: CASSPMGKAGFYEQYF.

This clonotype was seen a few times. The chain employs TRBV3-1 and TRBJ2-7, with TRBD1 matching 9 bases. The length of the CDR3 is 16 residues. Germline V gene sequence: CDR1 LGHDT, CDR2 YNNKEL (reference sequence). The V gene end was trimmed by 4 bases and the J gene end by 5 bases; junction bases not matched to a gene: 12. The CDR3 protein is CASSRDATGGKDEQYF. In DNA, the CDR3 is TGTGCCAGCAGCCGCGACGCAACAGGGGGCAAGGACGAGCAGTACTTC.

This clonotype appeared a few times. The rearrangement joins TRBV12-3 or TRBV12-4 to TRBJ1-2, with D uncertain. Trimming took 3 bases from V and 6 from J, leaving 14 bases between them. CDR3 length: 14 residues. CDR3 in amino acids: CASSFQTLADGYTF. The DNA of the CDR3 is TGTGCCAGCAGTTTCCAGACACTGGCCGATGGCTACACCTTC.

This clonotype occurred a few times. The rearrangement uses TRBV29-1 and TRBJ2-5; 12 bases line up with TRBD1. With 4 bases clipped from V and 7 bases from J, the junction kept 4 bases outside the gene matches. The CDR3 loop spans 13 amino acids. CDR1 and CDR2 (germline): SQVTM, ANQGSEA. The CDR3: CSVAGGQGATQYF. CDR3 coding DNA: TGCAGCGTTGCGGGGGGACAGGGGGCGACCCAGTACTTC.

The gene calls are TRBV10-3 and TRBJ2-6, with D tentatively TRBD2 (5 bases). CDR1 ENHRY and CDR2 SYGVKD come from the germline V gene. The CDR3 totals 16 residues. V dropped 4 bases and J dropped 2 bases, with 12 bases sitting between them. In DNA form, the CDR3 reads TGTGCCATCAGTGCCACATTGGGAGCTGGGGCCAACGTCCTGACTTTC. It specifies CAISATLGAGANVLTF.

This chain uses TRBV14 with TRBJ2-7; TRBD1 aligns across 7 bases. The CDR3 spans 14 residues. Germline CDR1 SGHDN, CDR2 FVKESK. V lost 5 bases to trimming and J lost 4 bases; unmatched junction nucleotides: 8. In DNA form, the CDR3 reads TGTGCCAGCAGCGGCTCCAGGGGGAAGTACGAGCAGTACTTC. Residues: CASSGSRGKYEQYF. The full variable domain, rest sourced from reference TRBV14 and TRBJ2-7, is EAGVTQFPSHSVIEKGQTVTLRCDPISGHDNLYWYRRVMGKEIKFLLHFVKESKQDESGMPNNRFLAERTGGTYSTLKVQPAELEDSGVYFCASSGSRGKYEQYFGPGTRLTVT.

The chain recombines TRBV12-3 or TRBV12-4 with TRBJ1-2; tentatively, D is TRBD1 (6 bases). V shed 3 bases and J shed 3 bases, with 8 bases lying between them. The CDR3 consists of 13 residues. In DNA form, the CDR3 reads TGTGCCAGCAGTTTCCGACAGGACTATGGCTACACCTTC. It is translated as CASSFRQDYGYTF.

In nucleotides, the CDR3 is TGTGCCAGCAAGGATCCCGGGACTAGCGGGATAAAGACCCAGTACTTC. Its translation is CASKDPGTSGIKTQYF. The chain combines TRBV28 with TRBJ2-5, with TRBD2 matching over 13 bases. This CDR3 is built from 16 residues. Germline V gene data show CDR1 as MDHEN and CDR2 as SYDVKM. With V trimmed by 7 bases and J by 6 bases, 11 bases remained unmatched.

This clonotype was counted between two and nine times. This chain uses TRBV20-1 with TRBJ2-1, with 10 positions matching TRBD2. This CDR3 has 13 amino acids. Germline V CDR1 and CDR2: DFQATT, SNEGSKA (reference sequence). Trimming removed 6 bases from V and 8 bases from J; junction bases left unmatched: 7. CDR3 protein: CSAPSGGSDEQFF. CDR3 nucleotide sequence: TGCAGTGCACCTAGCGGGGGTAGCGATGAGCAGTTCTTC.

There are many counts of this clonotype. The chain is built from TRBV28 and TRBJ2-7; tentatively, D is TRBD1 (5 bases). V dropped 5 bases and J dropped 0 bases, with 17 bases sitting between them. The CDR3 covers 16 residues. Germline values: CDR1 MDHEN, CDR2 SYDVKM. The CDR3: CASSAPFGASSYEQYF. CDR3 DNA sequence: TGTGCCAGCAGTGCCCCCTTTGGGGCCAGCTCCTACGAGCAGTACTTC.

This clonotype was recorded a few times. The chain joins TRBV24-1 to TRBJ2-1, with 8 positions matching TRBD2. Germline V CDR1 and CDR2: KGHDR, SFDVKD. The CDR3 length is 16 residues. The V gene end was trimmed by 3 bases and the J gene end by 5 bases; junction bases not matched to a gene: 8. CDR3 sequence (DNA): TGTGCCACCAGTGATCCGGGACTAGAAAGAAACAATGAGCAGTTCTTC. Translation: CATSDPGLERNNEQFF.

The sample holds a few counts of this clonotype. This rearrangement joins TRBV5-1 to TRBJ2-5; no firm D call. The germline V gene encodes CDR1 SGHRS and CDR2 YFSETQ. V was clipped by 2 bases and J by 1 base, with 18 bases between them. This CDR3 is 17 amino acids long. The DNA of the CDR3 is TGCGCCAGCAGCTTCCGGCCCCGCGAAACGTTCCAAGAGACCCAGTACTTC. The encoded protein is CASSFRPRETFQETQYF.

The rearrangement joins TRBV5-1 to TRBJ1-1; D is unclear. V was pared by 4 bases and J by 0 bases, with 10 bases between. The germline V gene encodes CDR1 SGHRS and CDR2 YFSETQ. This CDR3 contains 14 residues. The CDR3 region is CASSRMGVNTEAFF. CDR3 coding DNA: TGCGCCAGCAGCCGGATGGGAGTGAACACTGAAGCTTTCTTT.

This clonotype was seen many times. The gene calls are TRBV20-1 and TRBJ2-4; 8 nucleotides match TRBD1. The CDR3 consists of 14 residues. Trimming cost V 1 base and J 8 bases; bases outside gene matches: 7. Germline V gene data show CDR1 as DFQATT and CDR2 as SNEGSKA (reference sequence). The CDR3, as DNA: TGCAGTGCTAGAGCCATGGACAGGGAGGACATTCAGTACTTC. Protein product: CSARAMDREDIQYF.

This clonotype was counted between two and nine times. The chain couples TRBV4-3 to TRBJ1-2; no reliable D call. CDR1 and CDR2 from the germline V gene are LGHNA and YSLEER. Trimming pared 0 bases from V and 4 bases from J, leaving 12 bases between. This CDR3 comprises 15 residues. The CDR3 coding sequence is TGCGCCAGCAGCCAAGAGGTAGGGCAGCCCTATGGCTACACCTTC. Residues: CASSQEVGQPYGYTF.

There are a few counts of this clonotype. J is TRBJ2-7 and V is TRBV6-5; the match to TRBD1 covers 7 bases. This CDR3 contains 13 residues. V trimming: 0 bases; J trimming: 6 bases; junction bases outside the gene matches: 2. In germline, CDR1 is MNHEY, CDR2 SVGAGI. CDR3 residues: CASSYSAGGEQYF. The CDR3 nucleotides read TGTGCCAGCAGTTACTCGGCAGGGGGCGAGCAGTACTTC.

This clonotype occurred many times. The chain recombines TRBV12-3 or TRBV12-4 with TRBJ2-4, with D perhaps assigned TRBD1 or TRBD2 (6 bases each). Trimming stripped 7 bases from V and 1 base from J, with 17 bases between. The length of the CDR3 is 16 residues. Written as DNA, the CDR3 is TGTGCCAGCAAAGAGGGACATCGGGGGGCCAAAAACATTCAGTACTTC. It is translated as CASKEGHRGAKNIQYF.

This clonotype occurred a few times. V usage is TRBV9 and J usage is TRBJ2-1; 10 nucleotides line up with TRBD2. The germline gives CDR1 SGDLS, CDR2 YYNGEE. J gave up 8 bases and V 0 bases, and 5 bases lay outside the gene matches. This CDR3 comprises 15 residues. This CDR3 is CASSVGAGGDYEQFF. In DNA form, the CDR3 reads TGTGCCAGCAGCGTAGGAGCGGGAGGGGACTATGAGCAGTTCTTC.

This clonotype was recorded many times. The genes are TRBV29-1 and TRBJ1-1; TRBD1 aligns across 7 bases. Germline loops: CDR1 SQVTM, CDR2 ANQGSEA. This CDR3 contains 12 residues. J lost 5 bases, V lost 4 bases, and 4 bases had no gene match. CDR3 nucleotides: TGCAGCGTTGCGAGGGGGCAGACTGAAGCTTTCTTT. As protein: CSVARGQTEAFF.